These 6 T cell receptor beta chains were sequenced from one sample in a study of graft-versus-host responses after intestinal transplantation. The assay was immunoSEQ multiplex PCR, and TCRdb's table has in-frame clones only and misses some. The sample includes 90,000 to 130,000 clones, approximately 92% of them seen just once. These receptors have no known antigen. Sequencing was performed on unstimulated CD8+ T cells sorted from spleen or lymph node cells, taken before intestinal transplant. The source of these receptors is a human donor who received an intestinal transplant.

The V gene is TRBV5-1, the J gene TRBJ2-7; D uncertain. Germline V gene lookup returns CDR1 SGHRS and CDR2 YFSETQ. The CDR3 has 15 amino acids. Trimming pared 4 bases from V and 3 bases from J, leaving 17 bases between. CDR3 residues: CASSPPSGPSYEQYF. DNA of the CDR3: TGCGCCAGCAGCCCTCCTAGTGGGCCGAGCTACGAGCAGTACTTC.

J is TRBJ2-7 and V is TRBV19; TRBD2 is a possible D gene (5 bases). Trimming stripped 3 bases from V and 4 bases from J, with 10 bases between. The CDR3 length is 13 residues. CDR1 LNHDA and CDR2 SQIVND come from the germline V gene (reference sequence). The DNA of the CDR3 is TGTGCCAGTAGTATGGGTCTAGCTTACGAGCAGTACTTC. The encoded protein is CASSMGLAYEQYF.

The chain joins TRBV13 to TRBJ2-1, with 9 bases fitting TRBD2. J was trimmed by 8 bases and V by 0 bases; bases with no gene match: 8. Germline CDR1 PRHDT, CDR2 FYEKMQ (reference sequence). This CDR3 has 16 amino acids. The CDR3 loop reads CASSLGKIAGVDEQFF. The DNA of the CDR3 is TGTGCCAGCAGCTTAGGCAAAATAGCGGGAGTTGATGAGCAGTTCTTC.

This chain links TRBV27 with TRBJ2-5; D remains unclear. V lost 6 bases and J lost 1, with 15 bases in between. This CDR3 region has 15 residues. Germline CDR1 MNHEY, CDR2 SMNVEV (reference sequence). The CDR3 nucleotides read TGTGCCAGCAGCTATGGAGTCGGAGCCCAAGAGACCCAGTACTTC. Protein product: CASSYGVGAQETQYF.

This rearrangement joins TRBV21-1 to TRBJ2-7; the table's D call, TRBD1, was not checked against the DNA. TRBV21-1 is given as a pseudogene. This CDR3 comprises 15 residues. CDR3 loop: CASSPNRASGLEQYF. CDR3 DNA sequence: TGTGCCAGCAGCCCTAACAGGGCCTCAGGGCTCGAGCAGTACTTC.

This clone was counted a single time. CDR3 loop: CASSPRTGGYNEQFF. In DNA, the CDR3 is TGTGCCAGTAGTCCCCGGACAGGGGGTTACAATGAGCAGTTCTTC. The rearrangement uses TRBV19 and TRBJ2-1, with 10 bases lining up with TRBD1. The germline V gene has CDR1 LNHDA and CDR2 SQIVND (reference sequence). Losses at the gene ends were 5 bases for V and 4 bases for J; bases not matched to a gene: 5. The CDR3 runs to 15 residues.